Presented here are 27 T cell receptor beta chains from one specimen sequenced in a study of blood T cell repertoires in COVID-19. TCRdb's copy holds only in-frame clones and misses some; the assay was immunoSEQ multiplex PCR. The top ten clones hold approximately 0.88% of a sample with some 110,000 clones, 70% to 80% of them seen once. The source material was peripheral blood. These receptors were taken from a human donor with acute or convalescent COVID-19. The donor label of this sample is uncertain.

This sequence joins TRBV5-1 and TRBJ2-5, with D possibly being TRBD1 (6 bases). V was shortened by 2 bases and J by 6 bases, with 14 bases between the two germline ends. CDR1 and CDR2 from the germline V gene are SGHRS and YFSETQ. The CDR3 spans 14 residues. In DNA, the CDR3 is TGCGCCAGCAGCTTCTCTAGGGGGTGGCAGACCCAGTACTTC. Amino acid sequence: CASSFSRGWQTQYF.

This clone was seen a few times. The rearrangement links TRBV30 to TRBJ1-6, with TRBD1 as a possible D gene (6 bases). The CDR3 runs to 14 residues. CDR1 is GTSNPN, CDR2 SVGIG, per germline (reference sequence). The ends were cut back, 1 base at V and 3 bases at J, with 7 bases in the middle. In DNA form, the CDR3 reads TGTGCCTGGAGTGGACAGGACTATAATTCACCCCTCCACTTT. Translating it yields CAWSGQDYNSPLHF.

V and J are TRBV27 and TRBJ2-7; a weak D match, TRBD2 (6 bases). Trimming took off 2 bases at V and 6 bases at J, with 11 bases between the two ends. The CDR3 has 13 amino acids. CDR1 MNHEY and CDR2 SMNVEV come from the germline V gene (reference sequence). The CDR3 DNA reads TGTGCCAGCAGTTTAAGGATCGGGGGCGAGCAGTACGTC. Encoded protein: CASSLRIGGEQYV.

The CDR3 coding sequence is TGTGCCAGCAGCCAAGAGCCCCTCGCAGGCTTCTCTGAAAAACTGTTTTTT. Amino acids: CASSQEPLAGFSEKLFF. The chain couples TRBV3-1 (or the pseudogene TRBV3-2) to TRBJ1-4; D remains ambiguous. V dropped 0 bases and J dropped 7 bases, with 18 bases sitting between them. CDR1 and CDR2 (germline): LGHDT, YNNKEL (reference sequence). This CDR3 contains 17 residues.

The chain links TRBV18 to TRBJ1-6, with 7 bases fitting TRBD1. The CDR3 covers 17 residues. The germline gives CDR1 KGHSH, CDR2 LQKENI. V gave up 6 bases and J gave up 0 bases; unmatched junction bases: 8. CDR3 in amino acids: CASSLNRGSSYNSPLHF. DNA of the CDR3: TGTGCCAGCTCGCTAAACAGGGGAAGCTCCTATAATTCACCCCTCCACTTT.

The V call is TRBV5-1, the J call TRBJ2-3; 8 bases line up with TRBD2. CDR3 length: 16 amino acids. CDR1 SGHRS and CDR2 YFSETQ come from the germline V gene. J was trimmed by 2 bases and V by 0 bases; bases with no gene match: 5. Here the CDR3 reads CASSLVSGEFTDTQYF. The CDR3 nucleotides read TGCGCCAGCAGCTTGGTTAGCGGGGAGTTCACAGATACGCAGTATTTT.

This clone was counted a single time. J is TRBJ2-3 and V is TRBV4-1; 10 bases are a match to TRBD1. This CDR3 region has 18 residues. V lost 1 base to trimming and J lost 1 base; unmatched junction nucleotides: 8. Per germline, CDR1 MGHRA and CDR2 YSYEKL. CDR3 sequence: CASSQVSTGTGGTDTQYF. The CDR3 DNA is TGCGCCAGCAGCCAAGTATCGACCGGGACAGGGGGCACAGATACGCAGTATTTT.

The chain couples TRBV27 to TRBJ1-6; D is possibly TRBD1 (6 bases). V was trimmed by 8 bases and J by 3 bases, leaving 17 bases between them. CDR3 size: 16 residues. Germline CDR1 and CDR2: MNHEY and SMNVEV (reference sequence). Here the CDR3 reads CASRSKGDNYNSPLHF. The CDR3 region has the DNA TGTGCCAGCCGCAGTAAGGGGGACAACTATAATTCACCCCTCCACTTT.

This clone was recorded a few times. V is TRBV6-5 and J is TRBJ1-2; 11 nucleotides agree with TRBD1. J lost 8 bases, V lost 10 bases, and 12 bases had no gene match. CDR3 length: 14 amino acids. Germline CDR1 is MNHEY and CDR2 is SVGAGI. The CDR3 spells CATYSGQGARGYTF. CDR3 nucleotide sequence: TGTGCCACATATTCCGGACAGGGGGCGCGGGGCTACACCTTC.

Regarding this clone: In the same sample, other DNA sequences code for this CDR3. The CDR3 DNA reads as TGTGCCAGCAGCCAAGATCGCTACGAGCAGTACTTC. Amino acids: CASSQDRYEQYF. This chain uses TRBV3-1 (or the pseudogene TRBV3-2) with TRBJ2-7; D call uncertain. Between the trimmed V and J ends, which lost 0 bases and 3 bases, there was a span of 3 bases. This CDR3 is built from 12 residues. Germline-derived CDR1 and CDR2 are LGHDT and YNNKEL (reference sequence).

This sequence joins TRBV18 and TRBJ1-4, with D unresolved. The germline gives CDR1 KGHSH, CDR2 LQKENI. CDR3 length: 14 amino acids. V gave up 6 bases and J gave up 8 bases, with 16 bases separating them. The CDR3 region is CASSPSGSGEKLFF. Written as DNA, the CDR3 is TGTGCCAGCTCCCCCTCAGGCAGCGGGGAAAAACTGTTTTTT.

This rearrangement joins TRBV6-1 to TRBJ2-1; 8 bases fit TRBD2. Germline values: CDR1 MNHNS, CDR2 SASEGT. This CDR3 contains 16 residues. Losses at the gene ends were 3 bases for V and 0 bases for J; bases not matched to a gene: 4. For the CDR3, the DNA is TGTGCCAGCAGTGAGAGGGCGGGGGGCTCCTACAATGAGCAGTTCTTC. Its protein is CASSERAGGSYNEQFF.

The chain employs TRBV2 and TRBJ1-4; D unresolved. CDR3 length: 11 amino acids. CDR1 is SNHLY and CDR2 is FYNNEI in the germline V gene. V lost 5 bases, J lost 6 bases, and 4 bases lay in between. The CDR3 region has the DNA TGTGCCAGCAGTCCGTATGAAAAACTGTTTTTT. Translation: CASSPYEKLFF.

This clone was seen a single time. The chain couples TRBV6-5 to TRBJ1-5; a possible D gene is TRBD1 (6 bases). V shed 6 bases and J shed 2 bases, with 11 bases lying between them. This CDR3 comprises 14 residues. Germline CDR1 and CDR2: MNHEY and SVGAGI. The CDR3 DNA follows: TGTGCCAGCAGCTCGGGACAACGCAATCAGCCCCAGCATTTT. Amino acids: CASSSGQRNQPQHF.

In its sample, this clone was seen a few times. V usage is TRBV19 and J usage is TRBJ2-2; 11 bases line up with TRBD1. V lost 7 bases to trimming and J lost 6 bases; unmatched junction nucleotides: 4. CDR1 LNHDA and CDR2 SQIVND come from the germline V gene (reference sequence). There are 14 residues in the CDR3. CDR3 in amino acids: CASMGQGDPGELFF. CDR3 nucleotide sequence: TGTGCCAGTATGGGACAGGGGGACCCCGGGGAGCTGTTTTTT.

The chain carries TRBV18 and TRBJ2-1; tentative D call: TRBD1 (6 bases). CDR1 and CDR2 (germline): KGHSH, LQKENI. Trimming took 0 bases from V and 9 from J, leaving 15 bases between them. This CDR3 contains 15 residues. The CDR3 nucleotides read TGTGCCAGCTCACCACCGGGGCAGCCCAGGGGTGAGCAGTTCTTC. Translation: CASSPPGQPRGEQFF. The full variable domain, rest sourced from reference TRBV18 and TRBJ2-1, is NAGVMQNPRHLVRRRGQEARLRCSPMKGHSHVYWYRQLPEEGLKFMVYLQKENIIDESGMPKERFSAEFPKEGPSILRIQQVVRGDSAAYFCASSPPGQPRGEQFFGPGTRLTVL.

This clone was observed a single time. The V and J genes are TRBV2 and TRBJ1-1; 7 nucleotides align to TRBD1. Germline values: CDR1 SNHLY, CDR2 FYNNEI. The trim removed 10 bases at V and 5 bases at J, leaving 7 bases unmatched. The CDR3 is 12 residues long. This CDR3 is CATGGRGTEAFF. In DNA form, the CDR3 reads TGTGCCACAGGGGGTAGAGGGACTGAAGCTTTCTTT.

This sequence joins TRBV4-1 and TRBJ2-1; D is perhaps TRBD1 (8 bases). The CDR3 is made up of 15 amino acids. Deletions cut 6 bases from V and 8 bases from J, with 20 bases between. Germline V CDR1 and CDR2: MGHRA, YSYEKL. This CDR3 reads CASSHRGGSGDEQFF. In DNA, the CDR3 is TGCGCCAGCAGTCACAGGGGGGGATCGGGCGATGAGCAGTTCTTC.

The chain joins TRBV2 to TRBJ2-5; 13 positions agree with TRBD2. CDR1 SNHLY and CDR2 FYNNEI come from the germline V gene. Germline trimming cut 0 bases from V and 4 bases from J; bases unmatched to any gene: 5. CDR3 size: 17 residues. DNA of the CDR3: TGTGCCAGCAGTGAAGCGCGGACTAGCGGGGGCCGAGAGACCCAGTACTTC. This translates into CASSEARTSGGRETQYF.

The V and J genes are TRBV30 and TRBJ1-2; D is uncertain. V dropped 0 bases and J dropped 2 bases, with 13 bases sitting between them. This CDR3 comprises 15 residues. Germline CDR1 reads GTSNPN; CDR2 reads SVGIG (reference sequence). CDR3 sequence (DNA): TGTGCCTGGAGTGTACTATTGTACGGGAACTATGGCTACACCTTC. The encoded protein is CAWSVLLYGNYGYTF.

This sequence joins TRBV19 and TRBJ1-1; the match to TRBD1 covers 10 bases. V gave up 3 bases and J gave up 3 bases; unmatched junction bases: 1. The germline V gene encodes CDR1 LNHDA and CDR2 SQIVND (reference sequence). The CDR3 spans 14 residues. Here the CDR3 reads CASSMDRGDTEAFF. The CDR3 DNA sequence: TGTGCCAGTAGTATGGACAGGGGGGACACTGAAGCTTTCTTT.

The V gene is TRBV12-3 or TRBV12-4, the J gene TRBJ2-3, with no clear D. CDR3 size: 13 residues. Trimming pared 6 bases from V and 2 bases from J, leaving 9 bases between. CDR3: CASSRVITDTQYF. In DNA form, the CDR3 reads TGTGCCAGCAGCCGCGTGATCACAGATACGCAGTATTTT.

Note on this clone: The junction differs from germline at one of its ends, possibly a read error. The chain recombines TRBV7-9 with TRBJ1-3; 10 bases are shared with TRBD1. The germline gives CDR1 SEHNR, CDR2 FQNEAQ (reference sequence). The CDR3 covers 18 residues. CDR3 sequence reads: CVSSSWSGTGVSGNTIYF. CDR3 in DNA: TGTGTCAGCAGCTCCTGGTCCGGGACAGGGGTCTCTGGAAACACCATATATTTT.

The CDR3 region is CASSIGTGRYTEAFF. CDR3 nucleotide sequence: TGTGCCAGTAGTATAGGGACAGGGAGATACACTGAAGCTTTCTTT. The chain is built from TRBV19 and TRBJ1-1; 8 bases fit TRBD1. The CDR3 runs to 15 residues. CDR1 and CDR2 (germline): LNHDA, SQIVND (reference sequence). V lost 1 base and J lost 3; bases outside the gene matches: 4.

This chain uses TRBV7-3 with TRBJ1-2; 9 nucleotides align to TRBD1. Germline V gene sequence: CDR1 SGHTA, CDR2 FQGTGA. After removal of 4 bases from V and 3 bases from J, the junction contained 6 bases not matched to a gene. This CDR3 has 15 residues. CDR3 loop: CASSSWDREDYGYTF. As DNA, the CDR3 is TGTGCCAGCAGCTCATGGGACAGGGAAGACTATGGCTACACCTTC.

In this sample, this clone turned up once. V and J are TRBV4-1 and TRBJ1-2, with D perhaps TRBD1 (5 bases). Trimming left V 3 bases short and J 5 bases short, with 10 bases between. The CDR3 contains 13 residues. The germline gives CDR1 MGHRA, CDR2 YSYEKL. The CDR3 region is CASSQVDSYGYTF. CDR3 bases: TGCGCCAGCAGCCAGGTAGACAGTTATGGCTACACCTTC.

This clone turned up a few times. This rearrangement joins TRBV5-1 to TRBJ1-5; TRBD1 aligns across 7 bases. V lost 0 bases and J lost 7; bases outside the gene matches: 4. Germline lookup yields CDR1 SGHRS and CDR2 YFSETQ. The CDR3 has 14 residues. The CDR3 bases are TGCGCCAGCAGCTTGGAGGGGGCGGGACAGCCCCAGCATTTT. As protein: CASSLEGAGQPQHF. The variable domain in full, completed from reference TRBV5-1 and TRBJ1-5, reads KAGVTQTPRYLIKTRGQQVTLSCSPISGHRSVSWYQQTPGQGLQFLFEYFSETQRNKGNFPGRFSGRQFSNSRSEMNVSTLELGDSALYLCASSLEGAGQPQHFGDGTRLSIL.